This note documents a single TCR beta chain sequence. This record comes from a study of blood T cell repertoires in COVID-19. TCRdb's copy holds only in-frame clones and misses some; the assay was immunoSEQ multiplex PCR. Here the sample spans more than 35,000 clones, about 83% being singletons. V shed 1 base and J shed 6 bases, with 10 bases lying between them. Germline CDR1 reads LGHDT; CDR2 reads YNNKEL (reference sequence). This CDR3 region has 14 residues. The sequencing sample was made of peripheral blood. The chain joins TRBV3-1 (or the pseudogene TRBV3-2) to TRBJ1-5; a weak D match, TRBD1 (5 bases). The clonotype comes from a woman at least 80 years old with acute or convalescent COVID-19. Written as DNA, the CDR3 is TGTGCCAGCAGCCAAGGGCAGGGCGGTCAGCCCCAGCATTTT. Translated, it gives CASSQGQGGQPQHF.